The entry below describes one TCR beta chain. Antigen unknown. This entry comes from a study of cytomegalovirus exposure and HLA in healthy donors. Across the whole study: From HLA-typed donors, an early data release held around 80 million unique TCRs. Study-wide results and limits: With later analysis, a missense DCLRE1C variant became linked to TCR beta V- and J-gene trimming. Rates of TCR association differed by HLA locus in a later analysis, with DRB1 highest and HLA-C lowest. Analysis performed later found 16,951 TCR beta sequences associated with HLA alleles at 0.05 false discovery rate.

Trimming stripped 1 base from V and 0 bases from J, with 6 bases between. This CDR3 is built from 15 residues. Per germline, CDR1 SGHTA and CDR2 FQGTGA. It was with 60 Vbeta and 13 Jbeta primers that the PCR ran. The protocol was immunoSEQ multiplex PCR, while the TCRdb copy is restricted to in-frame clones and leaves out a portion. The top ten clones hold over 2.5% of a sample with more than 150,000 clones, 78% of them seen once. Sequences were obtained from PBMCs. The receptor was derived from a woman aged 50 to 60 in good health and CMV-seropositive. The chain uses TRBV7-3 and TRBJ2-2; D is ambiguous. The CDR3 loop is CASSLSTANTGELFF. DNA for the CDR3: TGTGCCAGCAGCTTAAGTACAGCGAACACCGGGGAGCTGTTTTTT.